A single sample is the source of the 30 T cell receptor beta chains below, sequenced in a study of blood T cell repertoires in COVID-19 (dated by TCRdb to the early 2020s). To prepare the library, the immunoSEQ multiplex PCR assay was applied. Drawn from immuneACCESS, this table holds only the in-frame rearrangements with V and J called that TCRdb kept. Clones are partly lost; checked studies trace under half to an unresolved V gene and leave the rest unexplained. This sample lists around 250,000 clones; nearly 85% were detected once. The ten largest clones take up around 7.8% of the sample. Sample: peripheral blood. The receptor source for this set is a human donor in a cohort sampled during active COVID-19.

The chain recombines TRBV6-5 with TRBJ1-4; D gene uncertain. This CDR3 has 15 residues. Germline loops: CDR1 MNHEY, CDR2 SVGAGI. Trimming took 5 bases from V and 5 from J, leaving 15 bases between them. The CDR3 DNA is TGTGCCAGCAGTATCACGAGTAGAGCAAATGAAAAACTGTTTTTT. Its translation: CASSITSRANEKLFF.

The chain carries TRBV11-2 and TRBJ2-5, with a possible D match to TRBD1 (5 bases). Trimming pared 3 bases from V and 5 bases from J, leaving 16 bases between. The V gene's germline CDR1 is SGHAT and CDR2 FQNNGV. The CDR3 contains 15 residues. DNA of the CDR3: TGTGCCAGCAGCTTCGCAGGGCCCGCTAGGGAGACCCAGTACTTC. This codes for CASSFAGPARETQYF.

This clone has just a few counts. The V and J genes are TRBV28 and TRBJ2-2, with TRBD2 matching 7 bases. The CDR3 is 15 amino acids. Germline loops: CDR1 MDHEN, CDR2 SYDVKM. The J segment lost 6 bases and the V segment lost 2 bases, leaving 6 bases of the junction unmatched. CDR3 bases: TGTGCCAGCAGTTTACCCCGGGGGGTTCCCGGGGAGCTGTTTTTT. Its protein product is CASSLPRGVPGELFF.

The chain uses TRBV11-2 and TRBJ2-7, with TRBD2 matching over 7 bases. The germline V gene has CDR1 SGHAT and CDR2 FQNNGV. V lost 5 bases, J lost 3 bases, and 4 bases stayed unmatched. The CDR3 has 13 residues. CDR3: CASSLGEGYEQYF. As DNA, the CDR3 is TGTGCCAGCAGCCTGGGGGAGGGCTACGAGCAGTACTTC.

CDR3 nucleotides: TGTGCCACCAGCAGAGCCCGACAAACCAACTCCTATAATTCACCCCTCCACTTT. Encoded protein: CATSRARQTNSYNSPLHF. The chain joins TRBV15 to TRBJ1-6, with D unresolved. Looked up from germline, CDR1 is LNHNV and CDR2 is YYDKDF (reference sequence). Trimming stripped 1 base from V and 0 bases from J, with 13 bases between. This CDR3 spans 18 amino acids.

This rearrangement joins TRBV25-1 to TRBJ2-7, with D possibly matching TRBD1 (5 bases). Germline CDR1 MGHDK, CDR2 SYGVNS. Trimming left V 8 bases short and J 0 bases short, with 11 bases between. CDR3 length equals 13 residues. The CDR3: CASSGQYSYEQYF. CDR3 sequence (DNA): TGTGCCAGCTCCGGACAATACTCCTACGAGCAGTACTTC.

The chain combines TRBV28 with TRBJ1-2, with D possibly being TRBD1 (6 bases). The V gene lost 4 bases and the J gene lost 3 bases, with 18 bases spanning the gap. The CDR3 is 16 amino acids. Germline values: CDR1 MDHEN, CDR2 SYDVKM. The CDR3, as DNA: TGTGCCAGCAGTTCGACGGGACAACCAACCTACTATGGCTACACCTTC. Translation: CASSSTGQPTYYGYTF.

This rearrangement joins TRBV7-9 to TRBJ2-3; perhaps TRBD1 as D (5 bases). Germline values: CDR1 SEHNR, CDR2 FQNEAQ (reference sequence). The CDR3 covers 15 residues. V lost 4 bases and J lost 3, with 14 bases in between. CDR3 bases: TGTGCCAGCAGCTCGCACAGGAGTATAACAGATACGCAGTATTTT. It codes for CASSSHRSITDTQYF.

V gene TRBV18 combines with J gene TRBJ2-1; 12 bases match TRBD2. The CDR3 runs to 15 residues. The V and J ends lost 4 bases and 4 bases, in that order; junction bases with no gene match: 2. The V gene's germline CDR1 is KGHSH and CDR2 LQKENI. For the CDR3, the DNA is TGTGCCAGCTCACAAGGGACTAGCGGGTACAATGAGCAGTTCTTC. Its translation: CASSQGTSGYNEQFF.

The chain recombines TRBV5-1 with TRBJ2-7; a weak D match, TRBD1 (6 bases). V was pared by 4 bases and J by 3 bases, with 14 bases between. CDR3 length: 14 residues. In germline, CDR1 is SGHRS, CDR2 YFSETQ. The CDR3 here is CASSPDRLSYEQYF. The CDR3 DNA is TGCGCCAGCAGCCCTGACAGGCTTAGCTACGAGCAGTACTTC.

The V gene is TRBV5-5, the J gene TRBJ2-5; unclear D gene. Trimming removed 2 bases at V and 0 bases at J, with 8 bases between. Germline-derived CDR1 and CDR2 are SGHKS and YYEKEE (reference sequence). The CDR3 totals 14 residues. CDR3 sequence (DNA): TGTGCCAGCAGCTTACTTTGGTACCAAGAGACCCAGTACTTC. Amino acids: CASSLLWYQETQYF.

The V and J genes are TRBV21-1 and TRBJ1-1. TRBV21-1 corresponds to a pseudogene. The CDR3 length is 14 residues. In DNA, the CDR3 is TGTGCCAGCAGCACGTCTTACCCTCGGGCTGAAGCTTTCTTT. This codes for CASSTSYPRAEAFF.

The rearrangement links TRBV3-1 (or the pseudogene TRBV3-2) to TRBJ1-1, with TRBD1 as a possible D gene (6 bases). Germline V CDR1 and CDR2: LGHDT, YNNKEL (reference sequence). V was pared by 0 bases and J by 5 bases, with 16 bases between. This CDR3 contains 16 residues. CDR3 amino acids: CASSQDSGGVETEAFF. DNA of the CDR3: TGTGCCAGCAGCCAAGATTCGGGGGGCGTGGAGACTGAAGCTTTCTTT.

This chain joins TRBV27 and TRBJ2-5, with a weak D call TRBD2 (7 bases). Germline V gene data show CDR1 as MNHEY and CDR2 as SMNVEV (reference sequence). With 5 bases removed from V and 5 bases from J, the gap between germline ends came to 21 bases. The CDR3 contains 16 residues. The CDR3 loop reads CASSRGIGGAFETQYF. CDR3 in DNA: TGTGCCAGCAGTCGGGGAATAGGGGGGGCCTTCGAGACCCAGTACTTC.

The CDR3 DNA reads TGTGCCACCAGTGCCTACGGGGGGGCTAGGGAGACCCAGTACTTC. This translates into CATSAYGGARETQYF. The chain uses TRBV24-1 and TRBJ2-5, with 8 bases fitting TRBD2. With V trimmed by 5 bases and J by 5 bases, 9 bases remained unmatched. Germline CDR1 and CDR2: KGHDR and SFDVKD. The CDR3 has 15 amino acids.

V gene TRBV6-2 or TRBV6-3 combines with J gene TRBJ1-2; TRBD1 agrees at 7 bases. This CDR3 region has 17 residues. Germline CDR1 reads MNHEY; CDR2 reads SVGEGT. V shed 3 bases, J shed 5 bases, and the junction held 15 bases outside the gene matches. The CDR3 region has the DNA TGTGCCAGCAGTTATCGGGACAGTAAAATTCTCCTTTATGGCTACACCTTC. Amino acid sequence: CASSYRDSKILLYGYTF.

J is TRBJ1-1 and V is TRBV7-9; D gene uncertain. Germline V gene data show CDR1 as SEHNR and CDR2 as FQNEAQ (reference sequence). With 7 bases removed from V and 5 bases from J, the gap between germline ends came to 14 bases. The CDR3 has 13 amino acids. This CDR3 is CASTEGSNTEAFF. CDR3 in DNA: TGTGCCAGCACCGAGGGATCAAATACTGAAGCTTTCTTT.

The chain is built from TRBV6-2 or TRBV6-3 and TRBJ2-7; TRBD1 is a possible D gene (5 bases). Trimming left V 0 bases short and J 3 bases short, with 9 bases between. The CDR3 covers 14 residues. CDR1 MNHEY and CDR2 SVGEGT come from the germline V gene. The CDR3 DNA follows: TGTGCCAGCAGTTACTCGGGGCACCTCTACGAGCAGTACTTC. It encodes CASSYSGHLYEQYF.

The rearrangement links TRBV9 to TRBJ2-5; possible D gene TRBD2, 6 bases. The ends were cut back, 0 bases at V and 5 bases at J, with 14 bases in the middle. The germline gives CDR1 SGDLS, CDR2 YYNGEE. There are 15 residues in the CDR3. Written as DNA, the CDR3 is TGTGCCAGCAGCGTAGAGATGGGCCGGGGGGAGACCCAGTACTTC. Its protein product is CASSVEMGRGETQYF. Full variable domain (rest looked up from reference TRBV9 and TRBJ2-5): DSGVTQTPKHLITATGQRVTLRCSPRSGDLSVYWYQQSLDQGLQFLIQYYNGEERAKGNILERFSAQQFPDLHSELNLSSLELGDSALYFCASSVEMGRGETQYFGPGTRLLVL.

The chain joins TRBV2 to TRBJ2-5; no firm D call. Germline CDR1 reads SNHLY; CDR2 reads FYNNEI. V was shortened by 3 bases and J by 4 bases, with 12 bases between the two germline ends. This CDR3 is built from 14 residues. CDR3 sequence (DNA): TGTGCCAGCAGTGACCTTTCTAGAATAGAGACCCAGTACTTC. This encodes CASSDLSRIETQYF.

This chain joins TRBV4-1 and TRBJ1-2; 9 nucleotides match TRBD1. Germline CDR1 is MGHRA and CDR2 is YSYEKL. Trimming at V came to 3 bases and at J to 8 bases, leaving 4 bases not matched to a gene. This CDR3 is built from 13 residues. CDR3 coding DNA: TGCGCCAGCAGCCAGAACAGGGGGCACGGCTACACCTTC. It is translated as CASSQNRGHGYTF.

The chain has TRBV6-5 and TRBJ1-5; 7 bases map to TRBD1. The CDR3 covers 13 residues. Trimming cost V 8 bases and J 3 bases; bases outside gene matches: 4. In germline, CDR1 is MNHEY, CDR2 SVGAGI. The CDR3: CASAGGDNQPQHF. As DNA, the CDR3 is TGTGCCAGCGCAGGGGGTGACAATCAGCCCCAGCATTTT.

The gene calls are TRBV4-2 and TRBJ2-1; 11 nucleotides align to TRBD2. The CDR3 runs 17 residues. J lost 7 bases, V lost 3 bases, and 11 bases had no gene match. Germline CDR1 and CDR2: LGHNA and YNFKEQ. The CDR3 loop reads CASSQATSGSRANEQFF. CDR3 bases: TGTGCCAGCAGCCAGGCTACTAGCGGGAGTAGAGCGAATGAGCAGTTCTTC.

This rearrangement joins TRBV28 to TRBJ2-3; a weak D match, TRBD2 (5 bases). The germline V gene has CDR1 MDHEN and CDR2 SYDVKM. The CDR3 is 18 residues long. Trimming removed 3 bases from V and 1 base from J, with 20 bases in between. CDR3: CASSFYSRRADGTDTQYF. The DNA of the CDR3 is TGTGCCAGCAGTTTCTATTCTCGGAGAGCGGATGGCACAGATACGCAGTATTTT.

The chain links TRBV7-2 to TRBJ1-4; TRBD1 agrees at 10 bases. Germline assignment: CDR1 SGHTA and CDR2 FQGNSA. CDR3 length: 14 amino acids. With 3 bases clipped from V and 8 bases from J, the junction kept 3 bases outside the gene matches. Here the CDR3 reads CASSFDRGREKLFF. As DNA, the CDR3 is TGTGCCAGCAGCTTCGACAGGGGGCGCGAAAAACTGTTTTTT.

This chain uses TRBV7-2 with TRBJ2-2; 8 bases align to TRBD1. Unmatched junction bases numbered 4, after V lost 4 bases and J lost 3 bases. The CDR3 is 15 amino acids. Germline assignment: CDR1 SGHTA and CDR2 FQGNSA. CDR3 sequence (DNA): TGTGCCAGCAGCTCGACAGGGGCGGACACCGGGGAGCTGTTTTTT. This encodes CASSSTGADTGELFF.

CDR3 sequence reads: CAISETGNYEQYF. The CDR3 DNA sequence: TGTGCCATCAGTGAGACGGGTAACTACGAGCAGTACTTC. This chain connects TRBV10-3 to TRBJ2-7; D remains unclear. Germline V CDR1 and CDR2: ENHRY, SYGVKD. Trimming removed 2 bases from V and 3 bases from J, with 8 bases in between. CDR3 length: 13 residues.

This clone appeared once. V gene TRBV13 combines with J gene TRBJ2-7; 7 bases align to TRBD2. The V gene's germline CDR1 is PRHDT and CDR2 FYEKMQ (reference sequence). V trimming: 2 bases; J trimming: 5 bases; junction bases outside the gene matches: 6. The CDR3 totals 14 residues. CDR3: CASSLIGEGNEQYF. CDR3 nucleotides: TGTGCCAGCAGCTTAATAGGGGAGGGAAACGAGCAGTACTTC.

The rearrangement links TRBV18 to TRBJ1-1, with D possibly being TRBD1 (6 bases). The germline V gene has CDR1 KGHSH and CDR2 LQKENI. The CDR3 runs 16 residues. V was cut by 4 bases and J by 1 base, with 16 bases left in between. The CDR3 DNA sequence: TGTGCCAGCTCACAGTTAGGCAGGGGCTGGAACACTGAAGCTTTCTTT. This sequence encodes CASSQLGRGWNTEAFF. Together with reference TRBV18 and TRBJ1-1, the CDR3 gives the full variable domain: NAGVMQNPRHLVRRRGQEARLRCSPMKGHSHVYWYRQLPEEGLKFMVYLQKENIIDESGMPKERFSAEFPKEGPSILRIQQVVRGDSAAYFCASSQLGRGWNTEAFFGQGTRLTVV.

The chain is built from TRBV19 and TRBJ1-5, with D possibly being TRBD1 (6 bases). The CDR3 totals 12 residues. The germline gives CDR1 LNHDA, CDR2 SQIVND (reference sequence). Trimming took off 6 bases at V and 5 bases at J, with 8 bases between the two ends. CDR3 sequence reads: CASRTGYQPQHF. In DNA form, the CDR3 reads TGTGCCAGTAGAACAGGGTATCAGCCCCAGCATTTT.